The 17 T cell receptor beta chains below were found in one sample sequenced in a study of PD-1 blockade in classical Hodgkin lymphoma. Documented time point: cycle 4 day 1 (C4D1), after 6 weeks of nivolumab. Each patient's relapse followed autologous stem cell transplantation, and brentuximab vedotin exposure varied. TCRdb's table, derived via immunoSEQ multiplex PCR, lists solely in-frame clones and lacks some. Among tens of thousands of clones listed, about 92% were seen once. Sequenced material: peripheral blood mononuclear cells (PBMCs), taken before the fourth cycle of nivolumab. The receptors here all came from a human donor with classical Hodgkin lymphoma.

V is TRBV2 and J is TRBJ2-7; D is uncertain. With 2 bases removed from V and 4 bases from J, the gap between germline ends came to 15 bases. The CDR3 consists of 15 residues. The germline V gene has CDR1 SNHLY and CDR2 FYNNEI. The CDR3 bases are TGTGCCAGCAGTGAAAGGATTGCCAGTGGGTACGAGCAGTACTTC. This encodes CASSERIASGYEQYF.

This CDR3 is CASSPSGGLYNEQFF. The CDR3 DNA is TGTGCCAGCAGCCCTAGCGGGGGACTCTACAATGAGCAGTTCTTC. The chain links TRBV6-6 to TRBJ2-1; 10 bases fit TRBD2. Germline V gene lookup returns CDR1 MNHNY and CDR2 SVGAGI (reference sequence). J lost 3 bases, V lost 6 bases, and 5 bases had no gene match. The CDR3 consists of 15 residues.

This clone turned up a few times. This chain links TRBV5-8 with TRBJ2-1; TRBD2 aligns across 8 bases. The junction had 8 bases not matched to a gene; V was cut back by 4 bases and J by 5 bases. CDR1 is SGHTS, CDR2 YDEGEE, per germline. This CDR3 has 15 amino acids. Written as DNA, the CDR3 is TGTGCCAGCAGCCGACCGAGCGGGAGTCACAATGAGCAGTTCTTC. Translating gives CASSRPSGSHNEQFF.

The chain joins TRBV5-4 to TRBJ2-1, with no clear D. CDR1 and CDR2 (germline): SGHNT, YYREEE (reference sequence). V was pared by 1 base and J by 5 bases, with 10 bases between. The CDR3 spans 14 residues. CDR3 coding DNA: TGTGCCAGCAGCTTGCGTCTACCCGACAATGAGCAGTTCTTC. This encodes CASSLRLPDNEQFF.

V and J are TRBV7-2 and TRBJ2-1, with no clear D. Germline V lookup: CDR1 SGHTA, CDR2 FQGNSA. This CDR3 spans 13 amino acids. The V gene lost 4 bases and the J gene lost 2 bases, with 6 bases spanning the gap. The CDR3 DNA follows: TGTGCCAGCAGCTCGTACCCCTACAATGAGCAGTTCTTC. It yields the protein CASSSYPYNEQFF.

This chain links TRBV27 with TRBJ2-1, with 11 bases fitting TRBD2. The trim removed 5 bases at V and 7 bases at J, leaving 13 bases unmatched. The CDR3 is 17 amino acids. Per the germline V gene, CDR1 is MNHEY and CDR2 is SMNVEV (reference sequence). CDR3 loop: CASSDSSGGLARNEQFF. The CDR3 DNA reads TGTGCCAGCAGTGATTCTAGCGGGGGGCTTGCTCGGAATGAGCAGTTCTTC.

The chain uses TRBV28 and TRBJ1-4, with 7 bases matching TRBD1. V lost 10 bases to trimming and J lost 7 bases; unmatched junction nucleotides: 15. The CDR3 runs 15 residues. Per germline, CDR1 MDHEN and CDR2 SYDVKM. CDR3 amino acids: CATQATGLRGEKLFF. The CDR3 DNA follows: TGTGCCACCCAGGCGACAGGGCTTCGGGGTGAAAAACTGTTTTTT.

This chain uses TRBV5-1 with TRBJ2-7, with 7 bases matching TRBD1. This CDR3 is built from 14 residues. Germline CDR1 SGHRS, CDR2 YFSETQ. V lost 3 bases, J lost 5 bases, and 8 bases stayed unmatched. DNA of the CDR3: TGCGCCAGCAGCTACATGACAGGGAGAGACGAGCAGTACTTC. It translates to CASSYMTGRDEQYF.

This sequence joins TRBV27 and TRBJ2-1; D is tentatively TRBD1 or TRBD2 (5 bases each). Trimming stripped 2 bases from V and 9 bases from J, with 11 bases between. Germline V CDR1 and CDR2: MNHEY, SMNVEV (reference sequence). This CDR3 spans 13 amino acids. CDR3 nucleotide sequence: TGTGCCAGCAGTTTACAATCAGGGAGTGAGCAGTTCTTC. Its protein is CASSLQSGSEQFF.

V is TRBV27 and J is TRBJ2-2, with D possibly matching TRBD2 (5 bases). This CDR3 has 15 residues. Germline loops: CDR1 MNHEY, CDR2 SMNVEV (reference sequence). V was pared by 3 bases and J by 1 base, with 9 bases between. The CDR3, as DNA: TGTGCCAGCAGTTTCAATCGGGGGAACACCGGGGAGCTGTTTTTT. It is translated as CASSFNRGNTGELFF.

This clone was picked up a small number of times. The chain recombines TRBV2 with TRBJ1-6; D remains unclear. The CDR3 extends over 13 amino acids. CDR1 SNHLY and CDR2 FYNNEI come from the germline V gene. Between the trimmed V and J ends, which lost 8 bases and 8 bases, there was a span of 13 bases. CDR3 sequence: CASYPREDSPLHF. In DNA, the CDR3 is TGTGCCAGCTACCCTAGGGAGGATTCACCCCTCCACTTT.

The CDR3 loop is CSAERGGPPSYNEQFF. The CDR3 DNA reads TGCAGCGCTGAGAGAGGGGGCCCGCCCTCCTACAATGAGCAGTTCTTC. This rearrangement joins TRBV29-1 to TRBJ2-1, with 7 bases fitting TRBD1. Germline CDR1 SQVTM, CDR2 ANQGSEA. J gave up 0 bases and V 7 bases, and 12 bases lay outside the gene matches. The CDR3 spans 16 residues.

The DNA of the CDR3 is TGCGCCAGCAGCCCAATGGACAGGCACCATACGGCTAACTATGGCTACACCTTC. It codes for CASSPMDRHHTANYGYTF. The rearrangement uses TRBV5-1 and TRBJ1-2; the match to TRBD1 covers 7 bases. Germline CDR1 is SGHRS and CDR2 is YFSETQ. The V and J ends lost 4 bases and 0 bases, in that order; junction bases with no gene match: 15. This CDR3 is built from 18 residues.

The rearrangement links TRBV11-3 to TRBJ2-1; D is possibly TRBD2 (6 bases). The CDR3 is 15 amino acids. V gave up 1 base and J gave up 2 bases, with 9 bases separating them. Germline loops: CDR1 SGHNT, CDR2 YENEEA. The CDR3 region has the DNA TGTGCCAGCAGCTTAGGACGGGAGACCTACAATGAGCAGTTCTTC. It specifies CASSLGRETYNEQFF.

This clone was seen once. The chain links TRBV27 to TRBJ2-3, with a possible D match to TRBD2 (6 bases). The length of the CDR3 is 14 residues. Germline CDR1 MNHEY, CDR2 SMNVEV (reference sequence). The V end lost 4 bases, the J end lost 2 bases, and 10 bases lay between the germline ends. The CDR3 DNA reads TGTGCCAGCAGTTGGGGGACTCTCACAGATACGCAGTATTTT. This encodes CASSWGTLTDTQYF.

The chain recombines TRBV2 with TRBJ2-7; possibly TRBD1 or TRBD2 for D (6 bases each). Germline lookup yields CDR1 SNHLY and CDR2 FYNNEI. This CDR3 spans 10 amino acids. V was shortened by 8 bases and J by 7 bases, with 9 bases between the two germline ends. CDR3 loop: CASRGGEQYF. CDR3 sequence (DNA): TGTGCCAGCCGAGGGGGGGAGCAGTACTTC. The full variable domain, rest sourced from reference TRBV2 and TRBJ2-7, is EPEVTQTPSHQVTQMGQEVILRCVPISNHLYFYWYRQILGQKVEFLVSFYNNEISEKSEIFDDQFSVERPDGSNFTLKIRSTKLEDSAMYFCASRGGEQYFGPGTRLTVT.

The J gene is TRBJ2-7, the V gene TRBV7-2, with D possibly matching TRBD2 (7 bases). V lost 1 base, J lost 4 bases, and 20 bases lay in between. The CDR3 contains 17 residues. Per the germline V gene, CDR1 is SGHTA and CDR2 is FQGNSA. CDR3 DNA sequence: TGTGCCAGCAGCTTAGTTGGGAGGGGGTCTACTGGATACGAGCAGTACTTC. Its protein is CASSLVGRGSTGYEQYF.